The rows below give T cell receptor beta chains drawn from one sample of a study of T cells expressing NK-cell markers. TCRdb processed the 5' RACE reads again and assigns one entry to each CDR3 protein, with no DNA. The sample's table shows a few hundred thousand distinct CDR3 sequences. Input material: blood T cells: a sorted CD56 or NKG2C T cell subset, CD4+ or CD8+ T cells, or bulk PBMC T cells (not recorded which). The source of these receptors is a man between 18 and 35 years old in good health. CDR3s include the opening cysteine and the closing phenylalanine or tryptophan. The order of the fields is V gene, J gene, CDR3 protein.

TRBV12-3/TRBV12-4	TRBJ1-1	CASSLGRGAGTEAFF
TRBV5-5	TRBJ2-4	CASSLGGSLAKNIQYF
TRBV6-2/TRBV6-3	TRBJ2-3	CASSPIESKSDTQYF
TRBV5-1	TRBJ2-3	CASSLAGRGRTDTQYF
TRBV6-1	TRBJ2-3	CASIPAGGPFSVADTQYF
TRBV24-1	TRBJ2-1	CATSEGGSGSGNEQFF
TRBV3-1	TRBJ2-7	CASSQAGSSSYEQYF
TRBV11-2	TRBJ2-1	CASSLETQSSDNEQFF
TRBV25-1	TRBJ1-1	CASSSGAAGTEAFF
TRBV6-1	TRBJ1-5	CASSAFGSGINQPQHF
TRBV5-6	TRBJ1-2	CASSFVDRGGYTF
TRBV12-3/TRBV12-4	TRBJ2-1	CASSLSVDLYNEQFF
TRBV6-1	TRBJ2-7	CASREDELYSYEQYF
TRBV28	TRBJ1-5	CASSGAFGYQPQHF
TRBV24-1	TRBJ2-5	CATSDWAEGQETQYF
TRBV7-2	TRBJ2-2	CASSLARERGELFF
TRBV12-3/TRBV12-4	TRBJ2-3	CASSPMVARADTQYF
TRBV7-2	TRBJ1-3	CASSHYTSGPGNTLYF
TRBV5-1	TRBJ2-1	CASSLTLAGEYNEQFF
TRBV7-6	TRBJ2-3	CASSSRATPDTQYF
TRBV10-3	TRBJ2-6	CATPSGRTGANVLTF
TRBV18	TRBJ2-3	CASSPGQGDSDTQYF
TRBV4-2	TRBJ2-5	CASSQDPALEETQYF